Listed here are 26 T cell receptor beta chains from one sample, sequenced in a study of blood T cell repertoires in COVID-19 (TCRdb year 2020). To prepare the library, the immunoSEQ multiplex PCR assay was applied. Imported from immuneACCESS, the table was reduced by TCRdb to in-frame sequences with V and J called. These copies leave out some clones; in studies compared against another copy, an unresolved V gene accounts for under half, and the cause of the remainder is not known. Across this sample there are approximately 250,000 clones, with about nine tenths seen only once. The ten biggest clones cover over 3.5% of the sample. The sample comprised PBMCs or T cells enriched from blood (not recorded which). The receptor source for this set is a woman aged 25 to 39 with acute COVID-19.

This clone was detected only once. The chain combines TRBV15 with TRBJ2-7, with D maybe TRBD2 (7 bases). Trimming stripped 0 bases from V and 3 bases from J, with 24 bases between. The CDR3 sequence is 19 residues long. Germline-derived CDR1 and CDR2 are LNHNV and YYDKDF (reference sequence). CDR3 sequence: CATSRDGSWGGPKNYEQYF. CDR3 coding DNA: TGTGCCACCAGCAGAGATGGGTCGTGGGGGGGGCCGAAGAACTACGAGCAGTACTTC.

This chain uses TRBV24-1 with TRBJ2-7, with 16 bases fitting TRBD2. With 9 bases clipped from V and 4 bases from J, the junction kept 14 bases outside the gene matches. Germline V gives CDR1 KGHDR, CDR2 SFDVKD. CDR3 size: 18 residues. The CDR3 loop reads CATGDPGTSGRGLYEQYF. The CDR3 region has the DNA TGTGCCACCGGGGACCCCGGGACTAGCGGGAGGGGATTATACGAGCAGTACTTC.

The chain combines TRBV28 with TRBJ2-1, with TRBD2 matching 7 bases. Looked up from germline, CDR1 is MDHEN and CDR2 is SYDVKM. Losses at the gene ends were 5 bases for V and 4 bases for J; bases not matched to a gene: 8. This CDR3 has 15 residues. For the CDR3, the DNA is TGTGCCAGCAGTCGGGGGACTACGGGGTACAATGAGCAGTTCTTC. Translated, it gives CASSRGTTGYNEQFF.

This chain connects TRBV3-1 (or the pseudogene TRBV3-2) to TRBJ1-4, with D unclear. The germline gives CDR1 LGHDT, CDR2 YNNKEL (reference sequence). The CDR3 contains 18 residues. V lost 4 bases and J 8 bases, leaving 26 bases between the germline ends. The CDR3, as DNA: TGTGCCAGCAGCCTAAGAGGGTTCGGGTTGAGTTTTAAGGAAAAACTGTTTTTT. As protein: CASSLRGFGLSFKEKLFF.

This sequence joins TRBV28 and TRBJ2-4; TRBD1 matches 7 bases. J lost 1 base, V lost 5 bases, and 11 bases had no gene match. The germline CDR1 and CDR2 sequences are MDHEN and SYDVKM. The CDR3 sequence is 17 residues long. DNA of the CDR3: TGTGCCAGCAGTCGCCCGCGACAGGGTCCGGCCAAAAACATTCAGTACTTC. It translates to CASSRPRQGPAKNIQYF.

This clone was observed a few times. The chain uses TRBV3-1 (or the pseudogene TRBV3-2) and TRBJ2-7; TRBD2 matches 9 bases. The length of the CDR3 is 15 residues. Germline CDR1 and CDR2: LGHDT and YNNKEL (reference sequence). Trimming cost V 4 bases and J 6 bases; bases outside gene matches: 10. CDR3 region: CASSLSIAGVGEQYF. Written as DNA, the CDR3 is TGTGCCAGCAGCCTATCGATAGCGGGAGTCGGCGAGCAGTACTTC.

V gene TRBV18 combines with J gene TRBJ2-1, with a possible D match to TRBD1 (6 bases). The CDR3 runs to 17 residues. CDR1 is KGHSH, CDR2 LQKENI, per germline. V was trimmed by 4 bases and J by 1 base, leaving 17 bases between them. CDR3 protein: CASSQQGGSGSYNEQFF. DNA of the CDR3: TGTGCCAGCTCACAACAGGGCGGGTCGGGGTCCTACAATGAGCAGTTCTTC. The variable domain in full, completed from reference TRBV18 and TRBJ2-1, reads NAGVMQNPRHLVRRRGQEARLRCSPMKGHSHVYWYRQLPEEGLKFMVYLQKENIIDESGMPKERFSAEFPKEGPSILRIQQVVRGDSAAYFCASSQQGGSGSYNEQFFGPGTRLTVL.

The chain joins TRBV11-3 to TRBJ1-5; 12 nucleotides align to TRBD1. After removal of 1 base from V and 6 bases from J, the junction contained 4 bases not matched to a gene. CDR1 SGHNT and CDR2 YENEEA come from the germline V gene. This CDR3 is 16 amino acids long. DNA of the CDR3: TGTGCCAGCAGCTTAGGGGGACAGGGGGCTGTTCAGCCCCAGCATTTT. Its translation: CASSLGGQGAVQPQHF.

The V gene is TRBV18, the J gene TRBJ1-5, with a possible D match to TRBD1 (5 bases). Germline CDR1 and CDR2: KGHSH and LQKENI. V lost 3 bases and J 5 bases, leaving 8 bases between the germline ends. There are 13 residues in the CDR3. CDR3: CASSPQGDQPQHF. As DNA, the CDR3 is TGTGCCAGCTCACCTCAGGGTGATCAGCCCCAGCATTTT. The entire variable domain, with the rest obtained from reference TRBV18 and TRBJ1-5, is as follows: NAGVMQNPRHLVRRRGQEARLRCSPMKGHSHVYWYRQLPEEGLKFMVYLQKENIIDESGMPKERFSAEFPKEGPSILRIQQVVRGDSAAYFCASSPQGDQPQHFGDGTRLSIL.

In its sample, this clone was seen once. This chain uses TRBV29-1 with TRBJ1-2, with D perhaps TRBD1 (5 bases). Germline assignment: CDR1 SQVTM and CDR2 ANQGSEA. The CDR3 sequence is 12 residues long. V lost 0 bases and J 7 bases, leaving 9 bases between the germline ends. CDR3 coding DNA: TGCAGCGTTGAAGACAGGGTTGGTGGCTACACCTTC. The encoded protein is CSVEDRVGGYTF.

This chain connects TRBV20-1 to TRBJ1-2; 7 nucleotides line up with TRBD1. Germline V CDR1 and CDR2: DFQATT, SNEGSKA (reference sequence). The CDR3 runs 11 residues. The ends lost 5 bases at V and 8 bases at J; junction bases unmatched: 5. This chain's CDR3 is CSAPDRVGYTF. In DNA form, the CDR3 reads TGCAGTGCTCCCGACAGGGTGGGCTACACCTTC.

This chain links TRBV6-5 with TRBJ2-1; 9 nucleotides agree with TRBD1. The CDR3 runs to 15 residues. CDR1 and CDR2 (germline): MNHEY, SVGAGI. V lost 5 bases to trimming and J lost 8 bases; unmatched junction nucleotides: 10. The DNA of the CDR3 is TGTGCCAGCAGTCGCCGGGACAGGGTTTTAGATGAGCAGTTCTTC. Translation gives CASSRRDRVLDEQFF.

The rearrangement links TRBV7-6 to TRBJ2-2, with D perhaps matching TRBD2 (6 bases). The CDR3 is 16 residues long. Trimming took off 7 bases at V and 4 bases at J, with 19 bases between the two ends. In germline, CDR1 is SGHVS, CDR2 FNYEAQ. CDR3 region: CASTLGPPTSTGELFF. The CDR3 coding sequence is TGTGCCAGCACCCTTGGCCCTCCGACTAGCACCGGGGAGCTGTTTTTT.

V and J are TRBV9 and TRBJ2-7, with TRBD2 matching over 8 bases. Germline V lookup: CDR1 SGDLS, CDR2 YYNGEE. J gave up 3 bases and V 0 bases, and 5 bases lay outside the gene matches. The CDR3 length is 15 residues. DNA for the CDR3: TGTGCCAGCAGCGTAGCCAGCGGGAGTATCTACGAGCAGTACTTC. Translation gives CASSVASGSIYEQYF.

This rearrangement joins TRBV5-4 to TRBJ2-7, with 9 bases matching TRBD1. V lost 0 bases to trimming and J lost 3 bases; unmatched junction nucleotides: 10. The V gene's germline CDR1 is SGHNT and CDR2 YYREEE (reference sequence). This CDR3 is 17 amino acids long. This CDR3 is CASSLGDMGQGYYEQYF. CDR3 DNA: TGTGCCAGCAGCTTGGGGGACATGGGACAGGGCTACTACGAGCAGTACTTC.

The chain uses TRBV28 and TRBJ2-7, with 8 bases aligning to TRBD2. Per germline, CDR1 MDHEN and CDR2 SYDVKM. J was trimmed by 2 bases and V by 6 bases; bases with no gene match: 3. This CDR3 has 13 amino acids. The CDR3 nucleotides read TGTGCCAGCAGGGGGACTAGTCCCTACGAGCAGTACTTC. Protein: CASRGTSPYEQYF.

The chain is built from TRBV6-5 and TRBJ1-2; 9 bases align to TRBD1. The CDR3 has 16 amino acids. Trimming took 4 bases from V and 7 from J; bases not matched to a gene: 13. Per the germline V gene, CDR1 is MNHEY and CDR2 is SVGAGI. The CDR3 here is CASSSGPGTGIGGYTF. The CDR3 nucleotides read TGTGCCAGCAGTTCCGGCCCCGGGACAGGGATTGGTGGCTACACCTTC.

The rearrangement joins TRBV28 to TRBJ1-5; D is perhaps TRBD1 (6 bases). Trimming took 5 bases from V and 0 from J, leaving 17 bases between them. The CDR3 runs to 17 residues. CDR1 and CDR2 from the germline V gene are MDHEN and SYDVKM. CDR3 region: CASSSTLRGSSNQPQHF. DNA of the CDR3: TGTGCCAGCAGTAGCACCCTCAGGGGTAGTAGCAATCAGCCCCAGCATTTT.

This chain uses TRBV24-1 with TRBJ2-2; 7 nucleotides agree with TRBD2. J gave up 4 bases and V 9 bases, and 13 bases lay outside the gene matches. CDR3 length: 16 residues. CDR1 is KGHDR and CDR2 is SFDVKD in the germline V gene. The CDR3 spells CATARGAGETTGELFF. The CDR3, as DNA: TGTGCCACCGCCCGTGGGGCGGGAGAGACCACCGGGGAGCTGTTTTTT.

V usage is TRBV21-1 and J usage is TRBJ2-3; the D call of TRBD2 is as the table states it, not checked on the DNA. TRBV21-1 represents a pseudogene. The CDR3 totals 15 residues. This CDR3 reads CASSISGPGIDTQYF. The CDR3 nucleotides are TGTGCCAGCAGCATCTCCGGCCCGGGAATAGATACGCAGTATTTT.

The chain employs TRBV3-1 (or the pseudogene TRBV3-2) and TRBJ2-1; 10 bases match TRBD1. CDR1 and CDR2 (germline): LGHDT, YNNKEL (reference sequence). The CDR3 is 14 residues long. V was clipped by 6 bases and J by 6 bases; unmatched bases: 5. The CDR3: CASSRQGAGNEQFF. The CDR3 region has the DNA TGTGCCAGCAGTAGACAGGGGGCTGGCAATGAGCAGTTCTTC.

This rearrangement joins TRBV11-2 to TRBJ2-7; D possibly corresponds to TRBD2 (5 bases). Germline values: CDR1 SGHAT, CDR2 FQNNGV. This CDR3 is built from 16 residues. V lost 1 base to trimming and J lost 5 bases, with 18 bases between them. CDR3: CASSLGDRGDAHEQYF. The DNA of the CDR3 is TGTGCCAGCAGCTTAGGGGATCGGGGAGATGCCCACGAGCAGTACTTC.

The chain links TRBV28 to TRBJ1-2, with TRBD1 as a possible D gene (6 bases). CDR1 is MDHEN, CDR2 SYDVKM, per germline. The germline V and J ends were trimmed by 6 bases and 2 bases, with 13 bases remaining between them. The CDR3 runs 14 residues. The CDR3 region has the DNA TGTGCCAGCAGATCGGGAACAGGGAACTATGGCTACACCTTC. Its protein product is CASRSGTGNYGYTF.

The chain employs TRBV27 and TRBJ2-5, with 14 positions matching TRBD2. CDR3 length equals 14 residues. With V trimmed by 10 bases and J by 5 bases, 6 bases remained unmatched. The V gene's germline CDR1 is MNHEY and CDR2 SMNVEV (reference sequence). The CDR3 bases are TGTGCCACTAAGACTAGCGGGAGGGCCGAGACCCAGTACTTC. It yields the protein CATKTSGRAETQYF.

This chain uses TRBV15 with TRBJ2-1; D possibly corresponds to TRBD2 (6 bases). The CDR3 consists of 16 residues. CDR1 and CDR2 from the germline V gene are LNHNV and YYDKDF (reference sequence). The V gene lost 0 bases and the J gene lost 4 bases, with 13 bases spanning the gap. In DNA form, the CDR3 reads TGTGCCACCAGCAGAGATTCGGGGGTGACATACAATGAGCAGTTCTTC. It encodes CATSRDSGVTYNEQFF.

The rearrangement joins TRBV19 to TRBJ2-1; TRBD2 matches at 10 bases. The CDR3 spans 14 residues. V lost 5 bases, J lost 3 bases, and 1 base stayed unmatched. CDR1 is LNHDA and CDR2 is SQIVND in the germline V gene (reference sequence). The DNA of the CDR3 is TGTGCCAGTAGTTTAGCGGGAGGCTACAATGAGCAGTTCTTC. As protein: CASSLAGGYNEQFF.